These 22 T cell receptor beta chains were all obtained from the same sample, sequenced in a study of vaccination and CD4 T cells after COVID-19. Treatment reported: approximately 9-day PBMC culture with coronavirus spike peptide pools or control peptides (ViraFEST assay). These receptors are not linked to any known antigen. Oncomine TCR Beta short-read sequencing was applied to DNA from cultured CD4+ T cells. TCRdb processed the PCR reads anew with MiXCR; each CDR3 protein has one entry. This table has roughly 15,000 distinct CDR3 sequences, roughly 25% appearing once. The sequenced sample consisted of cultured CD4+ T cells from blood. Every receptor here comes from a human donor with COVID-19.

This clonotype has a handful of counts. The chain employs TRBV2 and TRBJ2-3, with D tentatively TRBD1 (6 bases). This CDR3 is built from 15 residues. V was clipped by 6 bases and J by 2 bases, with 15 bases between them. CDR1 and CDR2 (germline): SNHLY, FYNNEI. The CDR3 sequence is CASSKGERNTDTQYF. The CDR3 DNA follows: TGTGCCAGCAGCAAGGGGGAGCGGAACACAGATACGCAGTATTTT. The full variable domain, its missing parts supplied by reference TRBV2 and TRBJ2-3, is EPEVTQTPSHQVTQMGQEVILRCVPISNHLYFYWYRQILGQKVEFLVSFYNNEISEKSEIFDDQFSVERPDGSNFTLKIRSTKLEDSAMYFCASSKGERNTDTQYFGPGTRLTVL.

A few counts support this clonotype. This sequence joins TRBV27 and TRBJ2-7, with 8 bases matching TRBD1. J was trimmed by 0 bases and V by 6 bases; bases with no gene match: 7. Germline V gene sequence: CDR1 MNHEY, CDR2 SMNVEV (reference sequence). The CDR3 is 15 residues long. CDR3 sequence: CASSQGQGRSYEQYF. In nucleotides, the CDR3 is TGTGCCAGCAGCCAAGGACAGGGCCGCTCCTACGAGCAGTACTTC.

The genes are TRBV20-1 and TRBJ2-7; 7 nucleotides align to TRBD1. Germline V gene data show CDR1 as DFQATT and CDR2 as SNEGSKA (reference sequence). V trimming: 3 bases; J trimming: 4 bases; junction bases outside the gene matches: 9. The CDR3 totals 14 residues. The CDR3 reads CSASRPGQHYEQYF. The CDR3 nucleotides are TGCAGTGCTAGCCGACCGGGACAGCATTACGAGCAGTACTTC.

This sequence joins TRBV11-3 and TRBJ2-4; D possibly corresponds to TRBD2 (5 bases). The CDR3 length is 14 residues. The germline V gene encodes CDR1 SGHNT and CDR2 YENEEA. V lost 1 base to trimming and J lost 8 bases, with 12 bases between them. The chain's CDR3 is CASSLGGSNDIQYF. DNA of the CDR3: TGTGCCAGCAGCTTAGGAGGGTCCAATGACATTCAGTACTTC.

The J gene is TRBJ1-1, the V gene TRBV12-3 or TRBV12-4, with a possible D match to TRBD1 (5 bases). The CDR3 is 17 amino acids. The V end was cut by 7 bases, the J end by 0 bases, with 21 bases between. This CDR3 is CASTAGAMGGMNTEAFF. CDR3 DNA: TGTGCCAGCACCGCTGGGGCCATGGGTGGGATGAACACTGAAGCTTTCTTT.

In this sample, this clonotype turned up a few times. In DNA form, the CDR3 reads TGTGCCAGTAGTATAGATAACGGAGCCCAGCATTTT. It encodes CASSIDNGAQHF. The chain is built from TRBV19 and TRBJ1-5; D is uncertain. This CDR3 region has 12 residues. Germline values: CDR1 LNHDA, CDR2 SQIVND (reference sequence). The V gene lost 0 bases and the J gene lost 11 bases, with 8 bases spanning the gap.

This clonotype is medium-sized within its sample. CDR3 nucleotide sequence: TGTGCCAGCAGCTTAAGGGACGGGGCAGATACGCAGTATTTT. Translated: CASSLRDGADTQYF. The rearrangement links TRBV11-2 to TRBJ2-3; D may be TRBD1 or TRBD2 (5 bases each). CDR1 and CDR2 from the germline V gene are SGHAT and FQNNGV. CDR3 length equals 14 residues. The V gene lost 2 bases and the J gene lost 4 bases, with 10 bases spanning the gap.

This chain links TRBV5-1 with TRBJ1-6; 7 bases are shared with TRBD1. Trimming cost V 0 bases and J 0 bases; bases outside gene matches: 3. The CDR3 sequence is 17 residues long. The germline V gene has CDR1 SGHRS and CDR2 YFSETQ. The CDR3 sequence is CASSLATGSSYNSPLHF. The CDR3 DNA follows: TGCGCCAGCAGCTTGGCGACAGGGAGCTCCTATAATTCACCCCTCCACTTT.

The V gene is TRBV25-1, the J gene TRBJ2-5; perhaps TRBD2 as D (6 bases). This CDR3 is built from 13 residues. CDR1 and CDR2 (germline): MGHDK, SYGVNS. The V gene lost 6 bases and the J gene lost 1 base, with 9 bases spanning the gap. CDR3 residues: CASRRGSQETQYF. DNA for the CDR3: TGTGCCAGCAGACGGGGGTCCCAAGAGACCCAGTACTTC. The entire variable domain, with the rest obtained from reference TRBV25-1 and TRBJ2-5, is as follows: EADIYQTPRYLVIGTGKKITLECSQTMGHDKMYWYQQDPGMELHLIHYSYGVNSTEKGDLSSESTVSRIRTEHFPLTLESARPSHTSQYLCASRRGSQETQYFGPGTRLLVL.

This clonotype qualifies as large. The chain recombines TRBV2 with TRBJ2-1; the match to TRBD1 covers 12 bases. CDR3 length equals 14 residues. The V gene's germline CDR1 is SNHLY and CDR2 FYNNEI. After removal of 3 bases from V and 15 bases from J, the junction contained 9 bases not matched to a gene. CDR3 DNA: TGTGCCAGCAGTGAGGTCGGGGACAGGGGGCCTTCGTTCTTC. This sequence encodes CASSEVGDRGPSFF.

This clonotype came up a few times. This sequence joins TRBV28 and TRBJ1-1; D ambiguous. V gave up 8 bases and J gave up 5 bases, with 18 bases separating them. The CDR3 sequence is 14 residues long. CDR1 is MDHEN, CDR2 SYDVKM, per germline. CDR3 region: CASRLLGVATEAFF. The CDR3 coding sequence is TGTGCCAGCCGACTCCTCGGGGTAGCTACTGAAGCTTTCTTT.

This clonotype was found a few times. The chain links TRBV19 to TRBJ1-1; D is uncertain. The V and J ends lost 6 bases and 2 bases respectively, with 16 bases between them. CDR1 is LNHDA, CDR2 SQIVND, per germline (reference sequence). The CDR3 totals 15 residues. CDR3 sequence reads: CASRPDSVGNTEAFF. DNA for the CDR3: TGTGCCAGTAGGCCGGACTCTGTTGGAAACACTGAAGCTTTCTTT.

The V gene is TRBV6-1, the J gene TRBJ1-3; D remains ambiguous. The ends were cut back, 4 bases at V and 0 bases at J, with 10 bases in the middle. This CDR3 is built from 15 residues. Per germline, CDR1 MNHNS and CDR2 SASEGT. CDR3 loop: CASSVDHLSGNTIYF. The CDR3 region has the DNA TGTGCCAGCAGTGTGGACCATCTCTCTGGAAACACCATATATTTT.

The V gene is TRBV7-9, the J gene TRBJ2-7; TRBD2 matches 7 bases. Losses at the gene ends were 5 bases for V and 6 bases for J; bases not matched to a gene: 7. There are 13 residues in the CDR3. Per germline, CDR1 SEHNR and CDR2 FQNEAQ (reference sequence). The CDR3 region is CASSPVVAGEQYF. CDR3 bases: TGTGCCAGCAGCCCCGTGGTAGCGGGCGAGCAGTACTTC.

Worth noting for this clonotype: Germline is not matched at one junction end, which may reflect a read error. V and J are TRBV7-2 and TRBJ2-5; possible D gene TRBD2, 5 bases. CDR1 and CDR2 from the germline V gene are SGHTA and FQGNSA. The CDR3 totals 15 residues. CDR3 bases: TGTGCCAGCAGATTAGGGCCGGAACTCGGGAAGACCCAGTACTTC. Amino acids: CASRLGPELGKTQYF.

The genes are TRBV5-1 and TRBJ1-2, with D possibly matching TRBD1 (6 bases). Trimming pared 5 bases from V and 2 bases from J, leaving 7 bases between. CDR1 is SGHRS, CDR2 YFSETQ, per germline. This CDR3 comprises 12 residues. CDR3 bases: TGCGCCAGCAGTAGGGGGAACTATGGCTACACCTTC. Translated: CASSRGNYGYTF.

CDR3 bases: TGTGCCAGCAGCCAATCTGGAGGGTCGGGAGAGACCCAGTACTTC. It specifies CASSQSGGSGETQYF. This chain connects TRBV16 to TRBJ2-5; TRBD2 might be the D (6 bases). This CDR3 spans 15 amino acids. Germline V gene lookup returns CDR1 KGHSY and CDR2 FQNENV. V was pared by 0 bases and J by 4 bases, with 12 bases between. The full variable domain, with the rest looked up from reference TRBV16 and TRBJ2-5, is GEEVAQTPKHLVRGEGQKAKLYCAPIKGHSYVFWYQQVLKNEFKFLISFQNENVFDETGMPKERFSAKCLPNSPCSLEIQATKLEDSAVYFCASSQSGGSGETQYFGPGTRLLVL.

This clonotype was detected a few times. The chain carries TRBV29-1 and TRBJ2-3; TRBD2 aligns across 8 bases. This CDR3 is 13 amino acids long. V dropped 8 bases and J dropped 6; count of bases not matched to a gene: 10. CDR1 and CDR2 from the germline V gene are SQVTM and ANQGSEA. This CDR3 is CSLSRGVPDTQYF. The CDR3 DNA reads TGCAGCCTCTCGCGGGGGGTCCCCGATACGCAGTATTTT.

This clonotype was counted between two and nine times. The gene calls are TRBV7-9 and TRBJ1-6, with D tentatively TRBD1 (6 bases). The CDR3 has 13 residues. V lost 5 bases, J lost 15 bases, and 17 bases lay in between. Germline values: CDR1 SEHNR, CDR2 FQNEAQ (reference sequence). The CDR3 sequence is CASSAQTGWDLHF. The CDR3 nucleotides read TGTGCCAGCAGCGCCCAAACAGGGTGGGACCTCCACTTT.

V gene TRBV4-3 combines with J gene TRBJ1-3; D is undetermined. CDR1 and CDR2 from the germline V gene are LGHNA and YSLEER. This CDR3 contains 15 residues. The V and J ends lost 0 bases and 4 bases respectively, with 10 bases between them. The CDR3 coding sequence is TGCGCCAGCAGCCAAGATTGGACGGACGGAAACACCATATATTTT. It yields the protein CASSQDWTDGNTIYF.

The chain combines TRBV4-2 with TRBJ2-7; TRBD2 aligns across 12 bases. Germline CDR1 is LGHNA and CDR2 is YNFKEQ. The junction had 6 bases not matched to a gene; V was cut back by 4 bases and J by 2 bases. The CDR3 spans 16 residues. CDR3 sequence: CASSPPSGGAAYEQYF. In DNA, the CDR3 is TGTGCCAGCAGCCCACCTAGCGGGGGGGCGGCCTACGAGCAGTACTTC.

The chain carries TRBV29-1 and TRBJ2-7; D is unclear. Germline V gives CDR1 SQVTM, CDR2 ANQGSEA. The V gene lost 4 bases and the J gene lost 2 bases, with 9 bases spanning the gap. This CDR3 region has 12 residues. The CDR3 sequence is CSVGHTTYEQYF. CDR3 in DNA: TGCAGCGTTGGTCACACCACCTACGAGCAGTACTTC.